This T cell receptor (beta chain) was retrieved from a study of T cells in Graves' hyperthyroidism and ophthalmopathy. V lost 0 bases, J lost 8 bases, and 11 bases stayed unmatched. The CDR3 spans 17 residues. Germline V gene data show CDR1 as DFQATT and CDR2 as SNEGSKA (reference sequence). Clinical symptoms, serum thyroxine and TRAb, thyroid ultrasound and orbital computed tomography together formed the diagnostic basis. The CDR3 regions of TCR beta were amplified from RNA transcripts. A set of HTBI primers served as the primers for a first-round RT-PCR of the TCR CDR3. MiXCR, applied by TCRdb to the multiplex PCR reads, yields one record per CDR3 protein. The sample contains about 480,000 distinct CDR3 sequences, approximately 15% of which appear only once. This clonotype appeared many times.

Sequenced input: blood. The chain joins TRBV20-1 to TRBJ2-1; 12 bases fit TRBD2. The TCR sequence derives from a woman younger than 30 with Graves' hyperthyroidism. The CDR3 is CSARDLTSGRGRYEQFF. CDR3 DNA: TGCAGTGCTAGAGATCTGACTAGCGGGAGAGGCCGGTATGAGCAGTTCTTC.